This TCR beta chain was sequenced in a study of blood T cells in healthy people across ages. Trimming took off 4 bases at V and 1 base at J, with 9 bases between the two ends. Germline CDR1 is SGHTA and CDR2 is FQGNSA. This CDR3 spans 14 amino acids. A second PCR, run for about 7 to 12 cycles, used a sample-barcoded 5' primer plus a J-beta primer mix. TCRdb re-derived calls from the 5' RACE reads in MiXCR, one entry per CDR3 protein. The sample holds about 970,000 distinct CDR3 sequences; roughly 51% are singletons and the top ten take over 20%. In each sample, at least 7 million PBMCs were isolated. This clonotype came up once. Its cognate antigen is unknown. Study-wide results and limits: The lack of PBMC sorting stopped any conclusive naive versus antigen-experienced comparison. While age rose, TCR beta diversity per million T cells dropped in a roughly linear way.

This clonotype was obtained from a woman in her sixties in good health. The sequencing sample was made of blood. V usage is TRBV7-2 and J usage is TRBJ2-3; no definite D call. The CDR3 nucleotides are TGTGCCAGCAGCTCTAATCGACGCACAGATACGCAGTATTTT. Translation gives CASSSNRRTDTQYF.